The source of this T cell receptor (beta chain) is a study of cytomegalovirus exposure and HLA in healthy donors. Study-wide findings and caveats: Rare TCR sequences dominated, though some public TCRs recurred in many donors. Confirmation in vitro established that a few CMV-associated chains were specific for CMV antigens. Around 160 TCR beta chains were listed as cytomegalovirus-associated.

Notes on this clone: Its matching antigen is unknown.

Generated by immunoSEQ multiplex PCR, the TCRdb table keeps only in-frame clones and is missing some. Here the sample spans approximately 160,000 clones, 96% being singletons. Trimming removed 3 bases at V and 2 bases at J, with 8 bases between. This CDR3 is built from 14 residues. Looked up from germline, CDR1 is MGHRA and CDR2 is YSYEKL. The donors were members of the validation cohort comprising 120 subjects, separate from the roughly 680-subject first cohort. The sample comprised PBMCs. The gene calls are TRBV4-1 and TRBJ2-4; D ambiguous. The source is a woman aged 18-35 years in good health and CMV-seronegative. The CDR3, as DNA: TGCGCCAGCAGCCATCCCCCTACCAAAAACATTCAGTACTTC. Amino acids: CASSHPPTKNIQYF.